One T cell receptor (beta chain) is described in this entry. Its specificity is unknown. These data come from a study of T cells in localized non-small cell lung cancer. V was cut by 6 bases and J by 7 bases, with 10 bases left in between. Germline V CDR1 and CDR2: MNHNY, SVGAGI (reference sequence). This CDR3 spans 12 amino acids. Whole-study results and caveats: Uninvolved adjacent lung showed higher T cell clonality than tumor.

Sequencing used immunoSEQ multiplex PCR; TCRdb keeps in-frame clones, though not all of them. This table holds more than 20,000 clones, around 81% found once. The gene calls are TRBV6-6 and TRBJ1-5; weak D call: TRBD1 (6 bases). The sequencing used PBMCs, collected before any cancer treatment. This TCR was sampled from a man aged 35-75 years with stage II lung adenocarcinoma. CDR3 amino acids: CASSHRAQPQHF. The CDR3 nucleotides are TGTGCCAGCAGCCACAGGGCACAGCCCCAGCATTTT.